The rows below give T cell receptor beta chains drawn from one sample of a study of T cell changes during pregnancy in multiple sclerosis. Clones were sequenced by immunoSEQ multiplex PCR, and TCRdb holds only the in-frame ones, with some missing. The sample shows tens of thousands of clones, over 75% of them seen only once. Source: CD8+ T cells from peripheral blood mononuclear cells, taken in the third trimester of pregnancy. These receptors all come from a female donor with multiple sclerosis, enrolled in a pregnancy study. The CDR3 runs from the conserved cysteine through the conserved F or W. A D gene is named only where the DNA matches it firmly. Size is stated for part of the rows, as once, few or many counts, or as a class when the clone is expanded.

TRBJ1-2 | TRBD1 | - | TRBV4-1 | CASSRGTGGEGYGYTF | TGCGCCAGCAGCAGAGGGACAGGGGGCGAAGGCTATGGCTACACCTTC
TRBJ2-1 | - | - | TRBV6-4 | CASSDTTEGDEQFF | TGTGCCAGCAGTGACACGACAGAAGGGGATGAGCAGTTCTTC
TRBJ1-1 | - | - | TRBV15 | CATSGGMNTEAFF | TGTGCCACCAGCGGGGGCATGAACACTGAAGCTTTCTTT
TRBJ2-7 | TRBD2 | - | TRBV27 | CASLASGRVYYEQYF | TGTGCCAGCTTGGCTAGCGGGAGGGTTTATTACGAGCAGTACTTC
TRBJ2-5 | TRBD1 | - | TRBV4-3 | CASSPEVGQGSETQYF | TGCGCCAGCAGCCCCGAGGTCGGACAGGGTTCAGAGACCCAGTACTTC
TRBJ2-7 | - | - | TRBV5-4 | CASSLNAGYEQYF | TGTGCCAGCAGCTTGAATGCAGGCTACGAGCAGTACTTC
TRBJ2-3 | - | - | TRBV4-1 | CASSRGSTDTQYF | TGCGCCAGCAGCAGAGGCAGCACAGATACGCAGTATTTT
TRBJ2-1 | TRBD2 | - | TRBV5-4 | CASSLLDLAGGLFF | TGTGCCAGCAGCTTACTCGATCTAGCGGGGGGATTGTTCTTC
TRBJ1-1 | TRBD1 | - | TRBV5-1 | CASSSGQGGFVGTEAFF | TGCGCCAGCAGCAGCGGACAGGGCGGGTTTGTCGGCACTGAAGCTTTCTTT
TRBJ2-1 | - | - | TRBV7-9 | CASSPAIGLQRNEQFF | TGTGCCAGCAGCCCAGCCATAGGACTGCAAAGGAATGAGCAGTTCTTC
TRBJ1-4 | - | - | TRBV7-6 | CASSMTALNEKLFF | TGTGCCAGCAGCATGACAGCTTTAAATGAAAAACTGTTTTTT
TRBJ2-1 | TRBD2 | - | TRBV19 | CASSIDSGRAREQFF | TGTGCCAGTAGTATAGACAGCGGGAGAGCTCGTGAGCAGTTCTTC
TRBJ2-1 | TRBD2 | - | TRBV6-5 | CASSGGRAINEQFF | TGTGCCAGCTCGGGCGGGAGGGCGATAAATGAGCAGTTCTTC
TRBJ2-7 | - | - | TRBV7-9 | CASSLVSPPYEQYF | TGTGCCAGCAGCTTAGTGAGTCCTCCCTACGAGCAGTACTTC
TRBJ2-1 | TRBD2 | - | TRBV5-4 | CASSSSPGLAGGRFYNEQFF | TGTGCCAGCAGCTCGTCCCCGGGACTAGCGGGGGGCCGCTTCTACAATGAGCAGTTCTTC
TRBJ2-3 | - | - | TRBV4-1 | CASSQGFRSSTDTQYF | TGCGCCAGCAGCCAAGGATTCCGGTCTAGCACAGATACGCAGTATTTT
TRBJ2-1 | - | - | TRBV7-9 | CASSYGHGSSYNEQFF | TGTGCCAGCAGCTATGGTCACGGGAGCTCCTACAATGAGCAGTTCTTC
TRBJ2-5 | - | - | TRBV15 | CATSRGQMETQYF | TGTGCCACCAGCAGAGGACAGATGGAGACCCAGTACTTC
TRBJ1-1 | TRBD1 | - | TRBV18 | CASSPLTRTGMNTEAFF | TGTGCCAGCTCACCACTTACGCGGACAGGCATGAACACTGAAGCTTTCTTT
TRBJ1-2 | TRBD1 | - | TRBV5-4 | CASSPTGVDGYTF | TGTGCCAGCAGCCCAACAGGGGTAGATGGCTACACCTTC
TRBJ1-6 | TRBD1 | - | TRBV6-5 | CASGDSFSYNSPLHF | TGTGCCAGCGGGGACAGCTTCTCCTATAATTCACCCCTCCACTTT
TRBJ1-1 | - | medium-sized | TRBV19 | CASSQRYNTEAFF | TGTGCCAGTAGTCAGAGGTACAACACTGAAGCTTTCTTT
TRBJ1-3 | TRBD1 | - | TRBV7-3 | CASSLSGGFGNTIYF | TGTGCCAGCAGCTTATCAGGGGGCTTTGGAAACACCATATATTTT
TRBJ2-5 | TRBD1 | - | TRBV7-9 | CASSSTGGNQETQYF | TGTGCCAGCAGCTCCACAGGGGGCAACCAAGAGACCCAGTACTTC
TRBJ2-7 | TRBD1 | - | TRBV2 | CASSDPKGQGYTYEQYF | TGTGCCAGCAGTGACCCAAAGGGACAGGGCTACACCTACGAGCAGTACTTC
TRBJ1-4 | - | - | TRBV7-9 | CASSSNRGTDEKLFF | TGTGCCAGCAGCTCAAACCGCGGAACTGATGAAAAACTGTTTTTT
TRBJ1-2 | - | once | TRBV7-2 | CASSLVAGSYGYTF | TGTGCCAGCAGCTTAGTCGCAGGGTCCTATGGCTACACCTTC
TRBJ2-7 | - | - | TRBV10-3 | CAIRGAGSPYEQYF | TGTGCCATCAGGGGGGCAGGCTCCCCCTACGAGCAGTACTTC